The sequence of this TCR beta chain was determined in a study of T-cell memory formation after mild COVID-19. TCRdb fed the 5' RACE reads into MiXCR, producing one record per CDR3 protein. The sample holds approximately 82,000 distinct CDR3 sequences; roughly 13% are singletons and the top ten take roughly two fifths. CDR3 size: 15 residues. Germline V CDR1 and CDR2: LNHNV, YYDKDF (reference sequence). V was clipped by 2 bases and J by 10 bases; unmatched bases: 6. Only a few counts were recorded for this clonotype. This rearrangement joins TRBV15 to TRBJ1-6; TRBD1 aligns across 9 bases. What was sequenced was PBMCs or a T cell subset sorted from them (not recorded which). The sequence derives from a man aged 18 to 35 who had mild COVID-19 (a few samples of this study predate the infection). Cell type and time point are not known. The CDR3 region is CATSRLTGGSSPLHF. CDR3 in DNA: TGTGCCACCAGCAGATTAACAGGGGGCAGCTCACCCCTCCACTTT. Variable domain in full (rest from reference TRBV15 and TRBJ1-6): DAMVIQNPRYQVTQFGKPVTLSCSQTLNHNVMYWYQQKSSQAPKLLFHYYDKDFNNEADTPDNFQSRRPNTSFCFLDIRSPGLGDTAMYLCATSRLTGGSSPLHFGNGTRLTVT.